This T cell receptor beta chain was documented in a study of control samples from healthy donors and cancer patients (TCRdb year 2020). The germline V gene supplies CDR1 SGHTA and CDR2 FQGNSA. V was cut back by 2 bases and J by 0 bases, leaving a gap of 10 bases between them. From the cysteine up to the phenylalanine, the CDR3 has a length of 15 residues. CDR3 DNA only is kept here, 45 bases in frame from base 1. Points on this clone: Its antigen is currently not known. It has no much larger one-base neighbor in the sample; base qualities were not kept.

The library was produced with the immunoSEQ multiplex PCR assay. TCRdb took this table from immuneACCESS and kept in-frame rearrangements with V and J called. Such tables lack part of the clones; where checked against another copy, unresolved V genes explain under half of the gap, and the rest is unexplained. Across this sample there are about 85,000 clones, with 85% to 90% seen only once. The top ten clones comprise 7.6% of the sample. The TCR originated in a woman aged 55-70 years in good health. The chain links TRBV7-2 with TRBJ1-1; the D gene is perhaps TRBD1, from 5 matching bases. The sample consisted of blood. At the DNA level, the sequence is TGTGCCAGCAGCTTACACGGACATTTGAACACTGAAGCTTTCTTT. Its protein product is CASSLHGHLNTEAFF.